Listed below are T cell receptor beta chains from one sample, sequenced in a study of shared clonotypes between healthy human individuals. Here immunoSEQ multiplex PCR was the method, and the copy in TCRdb shows in-frame clones only, minus some. The data show about half a million clones, about 72% seen once. The sequencing input was PBMCs. These receptors were collected from a middle-aged woman in good health. Some clones in this sample may be carry-over from other donors' samples. CDR3s include the opening cysteine and the closing phenylalanine or tryptophan. Each record gives: V gene, D gene, clone size, J gene, CDR3 DNA, CDR3 protein. D genes are given only for firm matches. Clone size is given for some rows only: seen once, a few or many times, or a class if the clone is expanded.

V gene: TRBV5-5
D gene: NA
clone size: NA
J gene: TRBJ2-1
CDR3 DNA: TGTGCCAGCAGCTTGGTAGGGTACCATGAGCAGTTCTTC
CDR3 protein: CASSLVGYHEQFF

V gene: TRBV9
D gene: TRBD1
clone size: NA
J gene: TRBJ1-2
CDR3 DNA: TGTGCCAGCACCCCGGAGGACAGGCCCTTACCCTATGGCTACACCTTC
CDR3 protein: CASTPEDRPLPYGYTF

V gene: TRBV5-1
D gene: TRBD1
clone size: NA
J gene: TRBJ2-7
CDR3 DNA: TGCGCCAGCAGCTGGGACAGGGGAAGATACGAGCAGTACTTC
CDR3 protein: CASSWDRGRYEQYF

V gene: TRBV10-3
D gene: NA
clone size: NA
J gene: TRBJ2-3
CDR3 DNA: TGTGCCATCAGTGAGTCGAAACGAGGGACGGTGGGCGGCACAGATACGCAGTATTTT
CDR3 protein: CAISESKRGTVGGTDTQYF

V gene: TRBV29-1
D gene: TRBD2
clone size: NA
J gene: TRBJ2-1
CDR3 DNA: TGCAGCGTTTGGTCTAGCGGCTCCTGGAGTGAGCAGTTCTTC
CDR3 protein: CSVWSSGSWSEQFF

V gene: TRBV27
D gene: TRBD1
clone size: NA
J gene: TRBJ1-1
CDR3 DNA: TGTGCCAGCAGTTATTGGAGACAGGGGAACACTGAAGCTTTCTTT
CDR3 protein: CASSYWRQGNTEAFF

V gene: TRBV15
D gene: NA
clone size: few
J gene: TRBJ2-1
CDR3 DNA: TGTGCCACCAGCAGTGATAGCAGCTCCTACAATGAGCAGTTCTTC
CDR3 protein: CATSSDSSSYNEQFF

V gene: TRBV10-2
D gene: TRBD2
clone size: NA
J gene: TRBJ2-1
CDR3 DNA: TGCGCCAGCAGTGAGTCACTAGCGTCGGGTGTCAATGAGCAGTTCTTC
CDR3 protein: CASSESLASGVNEQFF

V gene: TRBV21-1
D gene: NA
clone size: NA
J gene: TRBJ1-1
CDR3 DNA: TGTGCCAGCAGCAAAAAGGACGGAATGAACACTGAAGCTTTCTTT
CDR3 protein: CASSKKDGMNTEAFF

V gene: TRBV4-2
D gene: TRBD2
clone size: NA
J gene: TRBJ2-7
CDR3 DNA: TGTGCCAGCAGCCTAGCCGGGACTAGCGGGGGGGAACTTTCCGAGCAGTACTTC
CDR3 protein: CASSLAGTSGGELSEQYF

V gene: TRBV10-2
D gene: NA
clone size: once
J gene: TRBJ2-7
CDR3 DNA: TGCGCCAGCAGTGACCCAGCCCGGGACTGGCTCCACCGAACCTACGAGCAGTACTTC
CDR3 protein: CASSDPARDWLHRTYEQYF

V gene: TRBV18
D gene: NA
clone size: NA
J gene: TRBJ2-3
CDR3 DNA: TGTGCCAGCTCACCACCGTCTAGCACAGATACGCAGTATTTT
CDR3 protein: CASSPPSSTDTQYF

V gene: TRBV6-1
D gene: TRBD1
clone size: few
J gene: TRBJ1-3
CDR3 DNA: TGTGCCAGCAGTGGACAGGGGTCAGGTGGAAACACCATATATTTT
CDR3 protein: CASSGQGSGGNTIYF

V gene: TRBV30
D gene: TRBD1
clone size: NA
J gene: TRBJ2-1
CDR3 DNA: TGTGCCTGGAACCGGGACAGGGTCGATGAGCAGTTCTTC
CDR3 protein: CAWNRDRVDEQFF

V gene: TRBV2
D gene: NA
clone size: NA
J gene: TRBJ2-1
CDR3 DNA: TGTGCTACTGCGAGGCGGCTCCCCGGGGATGAGCAGTTCTTC
CDR3 protein: CATARRLPGDEQFF

V gene: TRBV10-3
D gene: NA
clone size: NA
J gene: TRBJ2-3
CDR3 DNA: TGTGCCGCCCTGGGAGGGACAGGCACAGATACGCAGTATTTT
CDR3 protein: CAALGGTGTDTQYF

V gene: TRBV29-1
D gene: TRBD1
clone size: NA
J gene: TRBJ1-1
CDR3 DNA: TGCAGCGCCAGGGGAGGAGGGGGCGGCCCTGAAGCTTTCTTT
CDR3 protein: CSARGGGGGPEAFF

V gene: TRBV18
D gene: NA
clone size: once
J gene: TRBJ1-5
CDR3 DNA: TGTGCCAGCTCACCAATGGGGGCTGGAAGCAATCAGCCCCAGCATTTT
CDR3 protein: CASSPMGAGSNQPQHF

V gene: TRBV18
D gene: NA
clone size: NA
J gene: TRBJ2-1
CDR3 DNA: TGTGCCAGCTCACCAGGAAACTACAATGAGCAGTTCTTC
CDR3 protein: CASSPGNYNEQFF

V gene: TRBV10-3
D gene: NA
clone size: NA
J gene: TRBJ1-5
CDR3 DNA: TGTGCCATCAGAGAGGACAGCTCCGATCAGCCCCAGCATTTT
CDR3 protein: CAIREDSSDQPQHF

V gene: TRBV2
D gene: NA
clone size: NA
J gene: TRBJ1-2
CDR3 DNA: TGTGCCAGCACCCTGGGGAGTTTCGGCTACACCTTC
CDR3 protein: CASTLGSFGYTF

V gene: TRBV10-2
D gene: NA
clone size: NA
J gene: TRBJ1-3
CDR3 DNA: TGCGCCAGCAGTGAAAAGAGAAACACCATATATTTT
CDR3 protein: CASSEKRNTIYF

V gene: TRBV4-1
D gene: NA
clone size: NA
J gene: TRBJ2-7
CDR3 DNA: TGCGCCAGCAGCCCGTCCCCCCCGACAGGTGCCTCCTACGAGCAGTACTTC
CDR3 protein: CASSPSPPTGASYEQYF

V gene: TRBV19
D gene: NA
clone size: NA
J gene: TRBJ1-2
CDR3 DNA: TGTGCCAGTAGTATTGGGGCGGTTGATGGCTACACCTTC
CDR3 protein: CASSIGAVDGYTF

V gene: TRBV5-1
D gene: NA
clone size: NA
J gene: TRBJ1-2
CDR3 DNA: TGCGCCAGCAGCCCTAACTTATATGGCTACACCTTC
CDR3 protein: CASSPNLYGYTF

V gene: TRBV6-1
D gene: NA
clone size: NA
J gene: TRBJ1-2
CDR3 DNA: TGTGCCAGCAGTGAAGTGGGGGGAGCTAACTATGGCTACACCTTC
CDR3 protein: CASSEVGGANYGYTF

V gene: TRBV9
D gene: NA
clone size: NA
J gene: TRBJ1-1
CDR3 DNA: TGTGCCAGCAGCGCGACAAAGGCGAACACTGAAGCTTTCTTT
CDR3 protein: CASSATKANTEAFF

V gene: TRBV10-3
D gene: TRBD1
clone size: few
J gene: TRBJ1-6
CDR3 DNA: TGTGCCACCTTAGGACAGGGAAATTCACCCCTCCACTTT
CDR3 protein: CATLGQGNSPLHF

V gene: TRBV5-1
D gene: NA
clone size: few
J gene: TRBJ2-2
CDR3 DNA: TGCGCCAGCAGCTTGGGTTTACCAGGGGTCGGCGGCACCGGGGAGCTGTTTTTT
CDR3 protein: CASSLGLPGVGGTGELFF

V gene: TRBV5-1
D gene: NA
clone size: NA
J gene: TRBJ2-3
CDR3 DNA: TGCGCCAGCAGCTTGGAGTACAGGAGCACAGATACGCAGTATTTT
CDR3 protein: CASSLEYRSTDTQYF

V gene: TRBV28
D gene: NA
clone size: NA
J gene: TRBJ1-2
CDR3 DNA: TGTGCCAGCAGTTTAGGGACTCTCTATGGCTACACCTTC
CDR3 protein: CASSLGTLYGYTF

V gene: TRBV30
D gene: NA
clone size: many
J gene: TRBJ2-5
CDR3 DNA: TGTGCCTGGAGTTATAGCGCCCAAGAGACCCAGTACTTC
CDR3 protein: CAWSYSAQETQYF

V gene: TRBV28
D gene: TRBD2
clone size: NA
J gene: TRBJ2-7
CDR3 DNA: TGTGCCAGCAGTCACGCGGGAGCGGGAGTCTCCTACGAGCAGTACTTC
CDR3 protein: CASSHAGAGVSYEQYF

V gene: TRBV7-9
D gene: NA
clone size: few
J gene: TRBJ1-2
CDR3 DNA: TGTGCCAGCAGCCACCGTGTGAGGGCCTATGGCTACACCTTC
CDR3 protein: CASSHRVRAYGYTF

V gene: TRBV4-1
D gene: TRBD1
clone size: few
J gene: TRBJ2-5
CDR3 DNA: TGCGCCAGCAGCCAACGGACAGGCGGCGAGACCCAGTACTTC
CDR3 protein: CASSQRTGGETQYF

V gene: TRBV6-6
D gene: NA
clone size: once
J gene: TRBJ1-1
CDR3 DNA: TGTGCCAGCAGTACCGCAGGGCGCAACACTGAAGCTTTCTTT
CDR3 protein: CASSTAGRNTEAFF

V gene: TRBV5-4
D gene: NA
clone size: NA
J gene: TRBJ1-2
CDR3 DNA: TGTGCCAGCAGCTCTGAGGAGTATGGCTACACCTTC
CDR3 protein: CASSSEEYGYTF